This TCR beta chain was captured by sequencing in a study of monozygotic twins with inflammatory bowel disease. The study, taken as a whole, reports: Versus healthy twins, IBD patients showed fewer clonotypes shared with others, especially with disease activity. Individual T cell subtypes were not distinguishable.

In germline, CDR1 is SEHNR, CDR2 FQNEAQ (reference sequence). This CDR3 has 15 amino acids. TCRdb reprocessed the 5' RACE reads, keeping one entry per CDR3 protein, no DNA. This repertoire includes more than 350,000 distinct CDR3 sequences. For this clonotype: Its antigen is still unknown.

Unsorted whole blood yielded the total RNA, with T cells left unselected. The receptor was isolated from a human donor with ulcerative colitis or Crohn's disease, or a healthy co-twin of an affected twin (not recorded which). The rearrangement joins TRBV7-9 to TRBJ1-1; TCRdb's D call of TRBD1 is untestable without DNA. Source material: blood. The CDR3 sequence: CASSSRQGGNTEAFF.